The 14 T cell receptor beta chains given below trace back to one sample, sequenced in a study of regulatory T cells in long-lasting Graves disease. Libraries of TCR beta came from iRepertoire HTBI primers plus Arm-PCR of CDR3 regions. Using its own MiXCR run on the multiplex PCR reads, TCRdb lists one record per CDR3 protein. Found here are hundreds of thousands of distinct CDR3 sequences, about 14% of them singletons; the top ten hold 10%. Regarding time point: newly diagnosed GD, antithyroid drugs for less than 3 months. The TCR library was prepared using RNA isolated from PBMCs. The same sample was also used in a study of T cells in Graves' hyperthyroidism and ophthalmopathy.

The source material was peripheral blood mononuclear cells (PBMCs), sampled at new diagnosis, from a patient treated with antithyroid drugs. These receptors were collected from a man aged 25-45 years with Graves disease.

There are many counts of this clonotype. The CDR3 loop reads CASSSTSGREAEQYF. As DNA, the CDR3 is TGTGCCAGCAGCTCTACTAGCGGGAGAGAGGCCGAGCAGTACTTC. The genes are TRBV7-2 and TRBJ2-7; 11 bases align to TRBD2. V lost 4 bases and J lost 6; bases outside the gene matches: 8. The CDR3 has 15 amino acids. The germline V gene has CDR1 SGHTA and CDR2 FQGNSA.

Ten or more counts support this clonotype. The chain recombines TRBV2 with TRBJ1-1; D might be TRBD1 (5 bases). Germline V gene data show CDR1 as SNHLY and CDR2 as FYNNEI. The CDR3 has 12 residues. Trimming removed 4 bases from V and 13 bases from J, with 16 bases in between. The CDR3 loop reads CASSARTKGDFF. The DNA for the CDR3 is TGTGCCAGCAGTGCCCGGACAAAAGGGGATTTCTTT.

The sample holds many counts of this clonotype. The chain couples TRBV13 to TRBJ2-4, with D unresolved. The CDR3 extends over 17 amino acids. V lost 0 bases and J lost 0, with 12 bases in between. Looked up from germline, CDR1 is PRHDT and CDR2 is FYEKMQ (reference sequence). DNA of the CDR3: TGTGCCAGCAGCTTAGGCTCGTCCGCGATAGCCAAAAACATTCAGTACTTC. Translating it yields CASSLGSSAIAKNIQYF.

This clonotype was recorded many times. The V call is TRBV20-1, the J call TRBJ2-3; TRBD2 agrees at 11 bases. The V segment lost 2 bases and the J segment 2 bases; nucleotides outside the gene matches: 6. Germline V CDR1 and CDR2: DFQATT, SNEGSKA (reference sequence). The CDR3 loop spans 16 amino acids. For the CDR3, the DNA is TGCAGTGCTAGACGCCGACTAGCGGGAATCACAGATACGCAGTATTTT. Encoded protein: CSARRRLAGITDTQYF.

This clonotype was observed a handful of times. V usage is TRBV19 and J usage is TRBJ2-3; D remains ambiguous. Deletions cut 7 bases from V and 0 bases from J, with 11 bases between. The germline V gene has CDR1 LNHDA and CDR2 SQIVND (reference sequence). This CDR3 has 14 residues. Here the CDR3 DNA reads TGTGCCAGTAAGGACGGACCCAGCACAGATACGCAGTATTTT. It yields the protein CASKDGPSTDTQYF. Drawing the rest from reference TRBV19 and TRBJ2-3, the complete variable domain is DGGITQSPKYLFRKEGQNVTLSCEQNLNHDAMYWYRQDPGQGLRLIYYSQIVNDFQKGDIAEGYSVSREKKESFPLTVTSAQKNPTAFYLCASKDGPSTDTQYFGPGTRLTVL.

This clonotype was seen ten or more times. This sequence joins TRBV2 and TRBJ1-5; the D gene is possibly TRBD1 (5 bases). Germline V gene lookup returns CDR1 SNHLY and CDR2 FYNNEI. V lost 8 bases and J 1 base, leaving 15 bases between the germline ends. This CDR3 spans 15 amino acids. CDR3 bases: TGTGCCAGCGGGAGCAGGGCTAGGAGCAATCAGCCCCAGCATTTT. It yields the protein CASGSRARSNQPQHF.

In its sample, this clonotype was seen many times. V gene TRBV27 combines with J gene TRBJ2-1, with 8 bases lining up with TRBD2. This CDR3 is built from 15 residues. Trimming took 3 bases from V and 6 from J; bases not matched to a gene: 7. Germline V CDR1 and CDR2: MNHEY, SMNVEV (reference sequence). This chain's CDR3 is CASSFEREPRNEQFF. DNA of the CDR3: TGTGCCAGCAGTTTCGAGCGGGAGCCACGCAATGAGCAGTTCTTC.

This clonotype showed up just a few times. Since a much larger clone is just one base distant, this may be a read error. The CDR3 coding sequence is TGTGCCACCAGTGAGACGGGCTCACAAGAGACCCAGTACTTC. Translated, it gives CATSETGSQETQYF. This chain joins TRBV24-1 and TRBJ2-5; the D is unclear. Trimming shortened V by 4 bases and J by 2 bases, and 10 bases separated the two germline ends. This CDR3 spans 14 amino acids. CDR1 and CDR2 from the germline V gene are KGHDR and SFDVKD.

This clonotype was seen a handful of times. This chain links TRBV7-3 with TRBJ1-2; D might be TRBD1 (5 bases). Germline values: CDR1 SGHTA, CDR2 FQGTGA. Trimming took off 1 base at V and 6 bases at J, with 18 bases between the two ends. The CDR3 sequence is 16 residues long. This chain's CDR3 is CASSLNPGKLHDGYTF. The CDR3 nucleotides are TGTGCCAGCAGCTTAAATCCAGGGAAACTTCATGATGGCTACACCTTC.

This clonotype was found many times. CDR3 sequence: CASSSSWGGGYNEQFF. The CDR3 DNA is TGTGCCAGCAGCTCCTCCTGGGGCGGGGGTTACAATGAGCAGTTCTTC. V is TRBV7-3 and J is TRBJ2-1; 7 bases agree with TRBD2. The V gene's germline CDR1 is SGHTA and CDR2 FQGTGA. With 4 bases clipped from V and 4 bases from J, the junction kept 10 bases outside the gene matches. There are 16 residues in the CDR3. The full variable domain, with the rest looked up from reference TRBV7-3 and TRBJ2-1, is GAGVSQTPSNKVTEKGKYVELRCDPISGHTALYWYRQSLGQGPEFLIYFQGTGAADDSGLPNDRFFAVRPEGSVSTLKIQRTERGDSAVYLCASSSSWGGGYNEQFFGPGTRLTVL.

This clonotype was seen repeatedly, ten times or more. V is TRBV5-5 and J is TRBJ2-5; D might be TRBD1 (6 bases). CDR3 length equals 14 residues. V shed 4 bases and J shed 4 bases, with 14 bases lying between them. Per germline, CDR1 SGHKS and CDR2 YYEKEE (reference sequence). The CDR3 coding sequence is TGTGCCAGCAGCAGGGACCCCAGGGGAGAGACCCAGTACTTC. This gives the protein CASSRDPRGETQYF.

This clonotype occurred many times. The CDR3 DNA reads TGTGCCAGCAGCCCCTGGGCGGTCTCCTACAATGAGCAGTTCTTC. Translated: CASSPWAVSYNEQFF. V is TRBV7-2 and J is TRBJ2-1, with unresolved D. The V end lost 5 bases, the J end lost 0 bases, and 11 bases lay between the germline ends. CDR1 and CDR2 from the germline V gene are SGHTA and FQGNSA. The CDR3 is 15 residues long.

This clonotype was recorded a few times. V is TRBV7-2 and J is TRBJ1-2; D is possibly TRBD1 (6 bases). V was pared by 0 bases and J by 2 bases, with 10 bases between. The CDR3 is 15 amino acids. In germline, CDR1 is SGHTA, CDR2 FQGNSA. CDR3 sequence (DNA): TGTGCCAGCAGCTTAGCGAGGGGGGGGAACTATGGCTACACCTTC. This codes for CASSLARGGNYGYTF.

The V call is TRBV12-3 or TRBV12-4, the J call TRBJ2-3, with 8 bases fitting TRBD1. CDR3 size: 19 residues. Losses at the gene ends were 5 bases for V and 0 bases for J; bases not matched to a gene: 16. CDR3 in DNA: TGTGCCAGCAGTCAGACCAGACAGGGGTTGGGACCTAGCACAGATACGCAGTATTTT. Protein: CASSQTRQGLGPSTDTQYF.